The rows below give T cell receptor delta chains drawn from one sample of a study of gamma-delta T cells after stem cell transplantation. TCRdb called clones from the RT-PCR reads again using CATT. The data hold 1,500 to 2,000 delta-chain clones, with roughly 45% observed a single time. The specimen sequenced was gamma-delta T cells. Receptors originate from a human donor. It is not recorded whose cells these are; they may come from a transplant donor. Each CDR3 is given with its conserved first and last residue.

V: TRDV1
J: TRDJ1
length: 21
CDR3: CALGDPAFLLLWDTETDKLIF

V: TRDV2
J: TRDJ1
length: 18
CDR3: CACDTVGNLVDSTDKLIF

V: TRDV2
J: TRDJ1
length: 14
CDR3: CACDRLRATDKLIF

V: TRDV1
J: TRDJ1
length: 21
CDR3: CALGEDSFLLAYWGPPGKLIF

V: TRDV2
J: TRDJ1
length: 16
CDR3: CACASLGATMSDKLIF

V: TRDV2
J: TRDJ1
length: 16
CDR3: CACDTVEGSGTDKLIF

V: TRDV2
J: TRDJ1
length: 16
CDR3: CACDSLLGDATDKLIF

V: TRDV3
J: TRDJ1
length: 15
CDR3: CAFETPISHADKLIF

V: TRDV2
J: TRDJ1
length: 13
CDR3: CACDMVGRDKLIF

V: TRDV2
J: TRDJ1
length: 15
CDR3: CACDPAGDTADKLIF

V: TRDV2
J: TRDJ3
length: 18
CDR3: CACDSAGGSSWDTRQMFF

V: TRDV2
J: TRDJ1
length: 19
CDR3: CACERLLGDTRRLADKLIF

V: TRDV2
J: TRDJ1
length: 18
CDR3: CACVPLGAEEVYTDKLIF

V: TRDV1
J: TRDJ1
length: 19
CDR3: CALGGGDLPPVLGADKLIF

V: TRDV2
J: TRDJ1
length: 15
CDR3: CACDKVGTQVDKLIF

V: TRDV2
J: TRDJ1
length: 15
CDR3: CACDSVLGDTKGLIF

V: TRDV2
J: TRDJ1
length: 13
CDR3: CACDSILVGTIIF

V: TRDV1
J: TRDJ1
length: 15
CDR3: CALGEFAEPTDKLIF

V: TRDV1
J: TRDJ1
length: 21
CDR3: CALGEKPFPWGWGILVDKLIF

V: TRDV2
J: TRDJ1
length: 16
CDR3: CACDTVVVTYTDKLIF

V: TRDV1
J: TRDJ1
length: 25
CDR3: CALRLLASGGYSLKGGGLYTDKLIF

V: TRDV1
J: TRDJ1
length: 23
CDR3: CALAYWTPWLRVLGDTNTDKLIF

V: TRDV2
J: TRDJ1
length: 17
CDR3: CACDTLGLGDVTDKLIF

V: TRDV2
J: TRDJ3
length: 19
CDR3: CACDPVLGDRAWDTRQMFF

V: TRDV1
J: TRDJ1
length: 19
CDR3: CALGEELGIRSPFTDKLIF

V: TRDV2
J: TRDJ1
length: 17
CDR3: CACDTLSRTAYTDKLIF

V: TRDV2
J: TRDJ3
length: 19
CDR3: CACDTPGDLSSWDTRQMFF

V: TRDV1
J: TRDJ1
length: 24
CDR3: CALGDPGGLVLYDTPWWYTDKLIF

V: TRDV2
J: TRDJ1
length: 19
CDR3: CACDTMRLGDKSDTDNLIF

V: TRDV2
J: TRDJ2
length: 16
CDR3: CACDTLGADLTAQLFF

V: TRDV2
J: TRDJ1
length: 18
CDR3: CACDTVLGIEEYTDKLIF

V: TRDV2
J: TRDJ1
length: 18
CDR3: CACDTLLTGGRYTDKLIF

V: TRDV1
J: TRDJ1
length: 29
CDR3: CALGELGFFLRPPGGWMGVGTSYTDKLIF

V: TRDV1
J: TRDJ1
length: 18
CDR3: CALGETGYWGITQIKLIF

V: TRDV2
J: TRDJ1
length: 17
CDR3: CACDRLGARGSSDKLIF

V: TRDV2
J: TRDJ1
length: 16
CDR3: CACDTLVLGDTDKLIF

V: TRDV2
J: TRDJ2
length: 20
CDR3: CACDTVRTGGTTPLTAQLFF

V: TRDV2
J: TRDJ1
length: 15
CDR3: CACDVLGDTDDKLIF

V: TRDV2
J: TRDJ1
length: 14
CDR3: CACDTIGTTDKLIF

V: TRDV2
J: TRDJ1
length: 19
CDR3: CACDPLLGAQGRVTDKLIF

V: TRDV1
J: TRDJ1
length: 20
CDR3: CALGNFWPVWLLGYTDKLIF

V: TRDV2
J: TRDJ1
length: 18
CDR3: CACDPVPSTGGFTDKLIF

V: TRDV2
J: TRDJ3
length: 18
CDR3: CACDTLGTFSWDTRQMFF

V: TRDV2
J: TRDJ1
length: 18
CDR3: CACDTVRNWGAYTDKLIF

V: TRDV2
J: TRDJ1
length: 16
CDR3: CACDPILGDATDKLIF

V: TRDV1
J: TRDJ1
length: 19
CDR3: CALGVTGTDWGLNTDKHIF

V: TRDV3
J: TRDJ3
length: 17
CDR3: CAFWAGIQDWDTRQMFF

V: TRDV2
J: TRDJ1
length: 16
CDR3: CACDTLLGEHTDKLIF

V: TRDV2
J: TRDJ1
length: 14
CDR3: CACDTVSITDKLIF

V: TRDV1
J: TRDJ1
length: 18
CDR3: CALGELSWGIPDTDKLIF

V: TRDV3
J: TRDJ1
length: 15
CDR3: CAIPYLARVTDKLIF

V: TRDV2
J: TRDJ1
length: 18
CDR3: CACDTVSGGYSVTDKLIF

V: TRDV1
J: TRDJ1
length: 16
CDR3: CALGGTSVLGSDKLIF

V: TRDV3
J: TRDJ1
length: 21
CDR3: CAFPTFRQPRTGGYGTDKLIF

V: TRDV2
J: TRDJ1
length: 18
CDR3: CAFVPTEWGIPYTDKLIF

V: TRDV2
J: TRDJ3
length: 19
CDR3: CACDRMGATRAWDTRQMFF

V: TRDV1
J: TRDJ1
length: 17
CDR3: CALGEGRGTGGRDKLIF

V: TRDV2
J: TRDJ3
length: 20
CDR3: CACDPVLGDKSSWDTRQMFF